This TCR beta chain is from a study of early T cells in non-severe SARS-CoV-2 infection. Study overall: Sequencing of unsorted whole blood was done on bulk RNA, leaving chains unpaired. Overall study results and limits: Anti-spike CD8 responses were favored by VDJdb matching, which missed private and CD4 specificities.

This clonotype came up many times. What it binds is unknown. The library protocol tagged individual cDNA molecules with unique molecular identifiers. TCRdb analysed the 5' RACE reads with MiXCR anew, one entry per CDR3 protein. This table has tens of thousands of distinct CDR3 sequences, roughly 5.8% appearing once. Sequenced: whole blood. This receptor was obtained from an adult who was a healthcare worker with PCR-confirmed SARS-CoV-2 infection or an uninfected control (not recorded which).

Here the CDR3 DNA reads TGCGCCAGCAGCCAGGCCCTGAATTCACCCCTCCACTTT. Translating gives CASSQALNSPLHF. J is TRBJ1-6 and V is TRBV5-1; D is uncertain. Germline V gene sequence: CDR1 SGHRS, CDR2 YFSETQ. Trimming left V 4 bases short and J 7 bases short, with 9 bases between. The CDR3 has 13 residues.